The clone carrying this T cell receptor (beta chain) was counted at least ten times. Its matching antigen is unknown. Uncontrolled infection, other autoimmune disease, pregnancy or lactation barred patients from enrollment. The data were taken from a study of T cells in Graves' hyperthyroidism and ophthalmopathy. Study-wide background: Peripheral blood draws took place at initial diagnosis, ahead of any treatment. Study-wide results and caveats: Median prediction lead before ophthalmopathy onset was 6.5 months with the model. Most clonotypes that expanded in the thyroid above 0.001 also showed up in blood.

There were TCR beta CDR3 regions amplified from RNA transcripts. The HTBI primer set drove a first-round RT-PCR of the TCR CDR3. TCRdb called the multiplex PCR reads again in MiXCR, with one record for every CDR3 protein. The table shows about 350,000 distinct CDR3 sequences, with around 18% occurring only once. Per germline, CDR1 MDHEN and CDR2 SYDVKM. The CDR3 has 15 amino acids. Trimming cost V 5 bases and J 2 bases, with 15 bases left between them. This rearrangement joins TRBV28 to TRBJ2-5; D gene unclear. This TCR was sampled from a woman in her thirties or forties with Graves' ophthalmopathy. Sequenced material: blood. In nucleotides, the CDR3 is TGTGCCAGCAGTCCATCGTTTTTAGGACAAGAGACCCAGTACTTC. This encodes CASSPSFLGQETQYF.